Listed below are T cell receptor beta chains from one sample, sequenced in a study of blood T cell repertoires in COVID-19. TCRdb's copy holds only in-frame clones and misses some; the assay was immunoSEQ multiplex PCR. The sample consists of 80,000 or so clones, approximately 86% of them appearing once. Source material: peripheral blood. These receptor sequences come from a human donor in a cohort sampled during active COVID-19. CDR3s include the opening cysteine and the closing phenylalanine or tryptophan. Each record gives: D gene, V gene, clone size, J gene, CDR3 DNA, CDR3 protein. D genes are given only for firm matches. A clone size is listed for some rows: how often the clone was seen (once, few, many), or a class if it is expanded.

d_call: TRBD1
v_call: TRBV5-1
clone_size: -
j_call: TRBJ1-1
cdr3_nt: TGCGCCAGCAGCTACCGGGACAGGGGGAACACTGAAGCTTTCTTT
cdr3_aa: CASSYRDRGNTEAFF

d_call: TRBD1
v_call: TRBV2
clone_size: -
j_call: TRBJ2-7
cdr3_nt: TGTGCCAGCCGCAGACAGGGGGCCTACGAGCAGTACTTC
cdr3_aa: CASRRQGAYEQYF

d_call: -
v_call: TRBV20-1
clone_size: -
j_call: TRBJ2-4
cdr3_nt: TGCAGTGCTTCGGACAGAAACATTCAGTACTTC
cdr3_aa: CSASDRNIQYF

d_call: TRBD2
v_call: TRBV5-6
clone_size: -
j_call: TRBJ2-3
cdr3_nt: TGTGCCAGCAGCCCTAGGTGGGGGACTAGCGGGAGCACAGATACGCAGTATTTT
cdr3_aa: CASSPRWGTSGSTDTQYF

d_call: -
v_call: TRBV28
clone_size: -
j_call: TRBJ2-5
cdr3_nt: TGTGCCAGCAGTTTAATGGGCGGGCTTAAAGAGACCCAGTACTTC
cdr3_aa: CASSLMGGLKETQYF

d_call: -
v_call: TRBV27
clone_size: -
j_call: TRBJ2-1
cdr3_nt: TGTGCCAGCAGTGCGGGGGCGCGCTACAATGAGCAGTTCTTC
cdr3_aa: CASSAGARYNEQFF

d_call: TRBD2
v_call: TRBV4-2
clone_size: -
j_call: TRBJ2-7
cdr3_nt: TGTGCCAGCAGCCGACTAGCGGGGGGATTGTCCTACGAGCAGTACTTC
cdr3_aa: CASSRLAGGLSYEQYF

d_call: -
v_call: TRBV7-8
clone_size: -
j_call: TRBJ2-7
cdr3_nt: TGTGCCAGCAGCTTAATCGACAGTCCTGCCTACGAGCAGTACTTC
cdr3_aa: CASSLIDSPAYEQYF

d_call: -
v_call: TRBV5-5
clone_size: -
j_call: TRBJ2-7
cdr3_nt: TGTGCCAGCAGCTTCTATTCGGGAGTGGGGTACGAGCAGTACTTC
cdr3_aa: CASSFYSGVGYEQYF

d_call: -
v_call: TRBV19
clone_size: -
j_call: TRBJ2-4
cdr3_nt: TGTGCCAGTAGTATTCCCGGGATACCAAACATTCAGTACTTC
cdr3_aa: CASSIPGIPNIQYF

d_call: -
v_call: TRBV27
clone_size: -
j_call: TRBJ2-3
cdr3_nt: TGTGCCAGCAGACCCAAAACAAGGAGGGCAGATACGCAGTATTTT
cdr3_aa: CASRPKTRRADTQYF

d_call: -
v_call: TRBV3-1/TRBV3-2
clone_size: -
j_call: TRBJ2-1
cdr3_nt: TGTGCCAGCAGCCAATATCTAGCGAACTCCTACAATGAGCAGTTCTTC
cdr3_aa: CASSQYLANSYNEQFF

d_call: TRBD2
v_call: TRBV28
clone_size: -
j_call: TRBJ2-1
cdr3_nt: TGTGCCAGCAGGCAACCGGGCGGGGGACCAAGGCCCAGCTCCTACAATGAGCAGTTCTTC
cdr3_aa: CASRQPGGGPRPSSYNEQFF

d_call: -
v_call: TRBV19
clone_size: once
j_call: TRBJ2-1
cdr3_nt: TGTGCCAGTAAAGGGATAGGGGTAACTTACAATGAGCAGTTCTTC
cdr3_aa: CASKGIGVTYNEQFF

d_call: -
v_call: TRBV7-9
clone_size: -
j_call: TRBJ2-1
cdr3_nt: TGTGCCAGCAGCTTAGGCGGGACCACCATAAATGAGCAGTTCTTC
cdr3_aa: CASSLGGTTINEQFF

d_call: -
v_call: TRBV12-3/TRBV12-4
clone_size: -
j_call: TRBJ2-1
cdr3_nt: TGTGCCAGCAGTTCCGTCTCCTACAATGAGCAGTTCTTC
cdr3_aa: CASSSVSYNEQFF

d_call: TRBD1
v_call: TRBV27
clone_size: -
j_call: TRBJ2-1
cdr3_nt: TGTGCCAGCAGTTTCCCCCGGACAGGGGGCCTCTCCTACAATGAGCAGTTCTTC
cdr3_aa: CASSFPRTGGLSYNEQFF

d_call: TRBD1
v_call: TRBV7-2
clone_size: -
j_call: TRBJ1-3
cdr3_nt: TGTGCCAGCAGCCCAGACAGGGGACAAGGAAACACCATATATTTT
cdr3_aa: CASSPDRGQGNTIYF

d_call: TRBD2
v_call: TRBV14
clone_size: few
j_call: TRBJ2-5
cdr3_nt: TGTGCCAGCAGCCAATGGGTCGGGGGGTACCAAGAGACCCAGTACTTC
cdr3_aa: CASSQWVGGYQETQYF

d_call: -
v_call: TRBV15
clone_size: -
j_call: TRBJ1-2
cdr3_nt: TGTGCCACCAGCAGAGATCGCACAGGTCATGGCTACACCTTC
cdr3_aa: CATSRDRTGHGYTF

d_call: -
v_call: TRBV15
clone_size: once
j_call: TRBJ2-7
cdr3_nt: TGTGCCACCAGCAGAGAGAGAGCCTACGAGCAGTACTTC
cdr3_aa: CATSRERAYEQYF

d_call: -
v_call: TRBV5-1
clone_size: few
j_call: TRBJ1-2
cdr3_nt: TGCGCCAGCAGCTTGGACGGAGAGAACTATGGCTACACCTTC
cdr3_aa: CASSLDGENYGYTF

d_call: -
v_call: TRBV5-1
clone_size: -
j_call: TRBJ1-4
cdr3_nt: TGCGCCAGCAGCTTGGGGACAGACAGTGAAAAACTGTTTTTT
cdr3_aa: CASSLGTDSEKLFF

d_call: -
v_call: TRBV30
clone_size: -
j_call: TRBJ2-1
cdr3_nt: TGTGCCTGGAGTCCACGGACAGTTTACAATGAGCAGTTCTTC
cdr3_aa: CAWSPRTVYNEQFF

d_call: -
v_call: TRBV11-3
clone_size: -
j_call: TRBJ2-3
cdr3_nt: TGTGCCAGCAGCTTACACGGGGGAACAGATACGCAGTATTTT
cdr3_aa: CASSLHGGTDTQYF

d_call: TRBD1
v_call: TRBV9
clone_size: -
j_call: TRBJ2-6
cdr3_nt: TGTGCCAGCACCGACCAGGGACAGGGATTTTCTGGGGCCAACGTCCTGACTTTC
cdr3_aa: CASTDQGQGFSGANVLTF

d_call: TRBD1
v_call: TRBV12-5
clone_size: once
j_call: TRBJ2-3
cdr3_nt: TGTGCTAGTGTTATAGGACAGGGGGGTACAGATACGCAGTATTTT
cdr3_aa: CASVIGQGGTDTQYF